Below, 18 T cell receptor beta chains from the same sample are listed, as sequenced in a study of tumor-infiltrating lymphocytes in primary liver carcinoma. A constant-region primer primed TCR beta cDNA synthesis from about 0.55 ug of total RNA. Researchers made the TCR beta libraries by running three nested multiplex PCR rounds with slightly modified ARM-PCR. A C-beta reverse primer was combined with TRBV1-TRBV30 forward primers in the first two PCR rounds, and each round had 10 cycles. TCRdb recomputed calls from the multiplex PCR reads with MiXCR, one row per CDR3 protein. The sample consists of some 110,000 distinct CDR3 sequences, 64% of them appearing once. The roughly 17-31 mg bulk tissue piece was not sorted before simultaneous RNA and DNA extraction. Specimen: liver tumor tissue from sampling region 3. Subset specified: tumor region T3, left-lateral pole. The receptors here all came from an older woman with primary liver carcinoma and hepatitis B virus infection.

With respect to this clonotype: Being one base from a much bigger clone, this may be a read error. The chain combines TRBV28 with TRBJ2-1, with a possible D match to TRBD1 (6 bases). There are 13 residues in the CDR3. Germline V gene sequence: CDR1 MDHEN, CDR2 SYDVKM. The CDR3 is CASGTRLARVQSF. The CDR3 nucleotides read TGTGCCAGCGGGACACGTTTAGCTCGAGTGCAGTCCTTC.

As for this clonotype: The missing conserved phenylalanine or tryptophan at the end of this CDR3 makes a read error likely. V usage is TRBV11-1 and J usage is TRBJ2-1; D is unresolved. The germline gives CDR1 SGHAT, CDR2 FQDESV (reference sequence). CDR3 length equals 13 residues. The CDR3 here is CTNSFGTDNEQFI. CDR3 nucleotides: TGTACCAACAGCTTCGGCACGGATAATGAGCAGTTCATC.

Concerning this clonotype itself: In this CDR3 the conserved last residue, phenylalanine or tryptophan, is missing, so a read error is likely. The chain recombines TRBV11-2 with TRBJ2-2, with D tentatively TRBD2 (6 bases). This CDR3 region has 15 residues. Trimming took off 3 bases at V and 7 bases at J, with 15 bases between the two ends. Germline assignment: CDR1 SGHAT and CDR2 FQNNGV. CDR3 loop: CASSLLAGPHGELFY. The CDR3 DNA follows: TGTGCCAGCAGCTTGTTGGCGGGACCCCACGGGGAGCTGTTTTAT.

This clonotype was observed once. This rearrangement joins TRBV4-1 to TRBJ1-4; D gene ambiguous. CDR3 length equals 15 residues. Per germline, CDR1 MGHRA and CDR2 YSYEKL. Trimming pared 8 bases from V and 2 bases from J, leaving 15 bases between. Written as DNA, the CDR3 is TGCGCCAGCGGCCGGCGGGTCAACACTAATGAAAAACTGTTTTTT. This translates into CASGRRVNTNEKLFF.

With respect to this clonotype: Its ends do not fully match the called genes, so a read error is possible. This chain joins TRBV4-2 and TRBJ1-1, with D perhaps matching TRBD1 (6 bases). This CDR3 has 15 residues. The V gene's germline CDR1 is LGHNA and CDR2 YNFKEQ. The CDR3 sequence: CVSSQGPDRNTEAFF. The CDR3 DNA sequence: TGTGTCAGCAGCCAAGGCCCGGACAGAAACACCGAAGCTTTCTTT.

This clonotype was seen once. A much larger clone differs by one base, so this may be a read error. This chain links TRBV13 with TRBJ1-1; D uncertain. V was cut by 3 bases and J by 4 bases, with 15 bases left in between. Germline V lookup: CDR1 PRHDT, CDR2 FYEKMQ (reference sequence). The CDR3 is made up of 15 amino acids. The CDR3 loop reads CASSFWKAGGTEAFF. In nucleotides, the CDR3 is TGTGCCAGCAGCTTCTGGAAAGCCGGCGGCACTGAAGCTTTCTTT.

About this clonotype itself: The junction and the germline gene differ at one end; a read error may be behind it. The chain has TRBV4-1 and TRBJ2-7; no definite D call. This CDR3 region has 15 residues. From germline, CDR1 is MGHRA and CDR2 YSYEKL. CDR3 amino acids: CVSSQSDILTYEQYF. In DNA form, the CDR3 reads TGCGTCAGCAGCCAATCTGATATCCTAACCTACGAGCAGTACTTC.

About this clonotype itself: This may come from a read error, since a much larger clone is one base off. The rearrangement uses TRBV12-3 or TRBV12-4 and TRBJ2-2; D possibly corresponds to TRBD2 (5 bases). This CDR3 region has 15 residues. Trimming removed 1 base from V and 4 bases from J, with 10 bases in between. Written as DNA, the CDR3 is TGTGCCAGCAGTTTAGGACTAACGGGCACCGGGGAGCTGTTTTTT. Translated: CASSLGLTGTGELFF.

Of note for this clonotype: This may be a read error: a much more frequent sequence differs by one nucleotide. CDR3 sequence: CASSDVRNNGQFF. CDR3 coding DNA: TGCGCCAGCAGTGATGTTAGAAACAATGGGCAGTTCTTC. The V gene is TRBV10-1, the J gene TRBJ2-1; D is unresolved. The CDR3 spans 13 residues. Germline V gene data show CDR1 as WNHNN and CDR2 as SYGVQD (reference sequence).

The chain uses TRBV11-3 and TRBJ2-2; D is unresolved. The CDR3 spans 15 residues. The germline gives CDR1 SGHNT, CDR2 YENEEA. The V end lost 5 bases, the J end lost 2 bases, and 12 bases lay between the germline ends. Written as DNA, the CDR3 is TGTGCCAGCAGCCCCCTACGCGATAACACCGGGGAGCTGTTTTTT. Encoded protein: CASSPLRDNTGELFF.

Notes on this clonotype: This may be a read error: a much more frequent sequence differs by one nucleotide. The rearrangement uses TRBV6-6 and TRBJ2-1; 9 nucleotides agree with TRBD2. Germline trimming cut 5 bases from V and 8 bases from J; bases unmatched to any gene: 10. Germline CDR1 is MNHNY and CDR2 is SVGAGI (reference sequence). The CDR3 length is 15 residues. CDR3 bases: TGTGCCAGCAGTCCTCGGCGGGAGGGCCAGTATGAGCAGTTCTTC. Translating gives CASSPRREGQYEQFF.

As concerns this clonotype: One end of the junction varies from germline; a read error may be responsible. Here the CDR3 reads CASSPGQGVGETQYF. CDR3 nucleotide sequence: TGTGCTAGCAGTCCAGGACAGGGGGTGGGAGAGACCCAGTACTTC. This sequence joins TRBV5-4 and TRBJ2-5; 10 nucleotides align to TRBD1. Looked up from germline, CDR1 is SGHNT and CDR2 is YYREEE (reference sequence). This CDR3 is 15 amino acids long.

The chain couples TRBV30 to TRBJ2-3, with 8 bases matching TRBD2. CDR1 is GTSNPN and CDR2 is SVGIG in the germline V gene (reference sequence). The length of the CDR3 is 16 residues. J gave up 2 bases and V 0 bases, and 7 bases lay outside the gene matches. The CDR3 sequence is CAWSVGAGGLTDTQYF. CDR3 DNA: TGTGCCTGGAGTGTAGGTGCGGGAGGACTCACAGATACGCAGTATTTT.

Details on this clonotype: One end of the junction does not line up with germline, which may come from a read error. The rearrangement links TRBV11-3 to TRBJ1-1; the D gene is possibly TRBD1 (5 bases). The CDR3 sequence is 13 residues long. Germline V CDR1 and CDR2: SGHNT, YENEEA. The CDR3 DNA reads TGTGCTAGCAGCCCCGCCCCGGACACTGATGCTTTCTTT. This codes for CASSPAPDTDAFF.

Regarding this clonotype: This clone may be a read error of a much larger clone one base away. V is TRBV6-1 and J is TRBJ1-1; D remains unclear. Germline-derived CDR1 and CDR2 are MNHNS and SASEGT. CDR3 length: 14 amino acids. Here the CDR3 reads CASREDGRNLEAFF. CDR3 nucleotides: TGTGCCAGCAGAGAAGACGGACGAAATCTTGAAGCTTTCTTT.

As concerns this clonotype: The junction departs from germline at one end; a sequencing error may be responsible. CDR3 in amino acids: CSVEVAGDTRYF. The CDR3 bases are TGCAGCGTTGAAGTGGCTGGAGATACGCGGTATTTT. The chain employs TRBV29-1 and TRBJ2-3; no firm D call. Per the germline V gene, CDR1 is SQVTM and CDR2 is ANQGSEA. The CDR3 contains 12 residues.

The chain carries TRBV30 and TRBJ1-5, with 9 bases aligning to TRBD1. This CDR3 is 13 amino acids long. Looked up from germline, CDR1 is GTSNPN and CDR2 is SVGIG (reference sequence). The V and J ends lost 5 bases and 4 bases, in that order; junction bases with no gene match: 3. CDR3 DNA sequence: TGTGCCTGGCAAGACAGGGGGAATCAGCCCCAGCATTTT. Translation: CAWQDRGNQPQHF.

V usage is TRBV11-3 and J usage is TRBJ2-3, with TRBD2 as a possible D gene (5 bases). The CDR3 covers 15 residues. Germline V lookup: CDR1 SGHNT, CDR2 YENEEA. Trimming took 3 bases from V and 2 from J, leaving 12 bases between them. Written as DNA, the CDR3 is TGTGCCAGCAGCTTCGAGACGGGGTTCACAGATACGCAGTATTTT. Translating gives CASSFETGFTDTQYF.